This TCR beta chain emerged from a study of long-term antiretroviral therapy in people with HIV. Whole-study context: Sampling started about a decade before the 2015 immediate-ART recommendation.

The run of the v3.0 immunoSEQ assay was at survey level. Sequenced by immunoSEQ multiplex PCR; TCRdb stores in-frame clones only, minus some. This sample has over 30,000 clones; 65% to 80% occur once, and the top ten carry less than 9%. General study points: Diversity went up after ART and still fell short of transplant donor controls.

The CDR3 is 15 amino acids. Trimming shortened V by 1 base and J by 2 bases, and 11 bases separated the two germline ends. CDR1 and CDR2 from the germline V gene are SGHDT and YYEEEE. In regard to this clone: Its specificity is not known.

The chain is built from TRBV5-6 and TRBJ2-3, with D unclear. Sequenced material: unsorted PBMCs, taken 2 years after starting antiretroviral therapy. The sequence was collected from a woman in her 50s with HIV. DNA of the CDR3: TGTGCCAGCAGCTTGTCCCGGACCTTCACAGATACGCAGTATTTT. It yields the protein CASSLSRTFTDTQYF.